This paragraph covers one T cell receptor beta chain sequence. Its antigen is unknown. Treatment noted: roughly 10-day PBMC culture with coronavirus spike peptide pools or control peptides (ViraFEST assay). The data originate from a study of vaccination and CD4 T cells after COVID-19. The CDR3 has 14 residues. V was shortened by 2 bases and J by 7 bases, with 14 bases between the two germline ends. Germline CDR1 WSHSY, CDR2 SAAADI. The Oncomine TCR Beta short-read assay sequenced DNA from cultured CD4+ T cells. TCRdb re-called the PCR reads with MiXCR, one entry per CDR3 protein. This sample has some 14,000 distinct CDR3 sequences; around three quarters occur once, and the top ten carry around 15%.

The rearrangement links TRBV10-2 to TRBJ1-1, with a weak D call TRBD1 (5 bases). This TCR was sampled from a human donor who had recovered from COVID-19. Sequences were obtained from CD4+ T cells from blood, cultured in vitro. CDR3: CASSETTVQGEAFF. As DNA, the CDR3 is TGCGCCAGCAGTGAGACTACAGTCCAGGGTGAAGCTTTCTTT.